This entry is about one T cell receptor (beta chain). The sample belongs to a study of blood T cell repertoires in COVID-19. Sequencing used immunoSEQ multiplex PCR; TCRdb keeps in-frame clones, though not all of them. This repertoire shows some 180,000 clones, more than 80% found once; its top ten account for around 8%. The sequence was collected from an older woman with acute or convalescent COVID-19. The sequencing sample was made of peripheral blood.

The CDR3 coding sequence is TGTGCCAGTAGTTTACAGGGGTCTAAAGCTTTCTTT. This translates into CASSLQGSKAFF. The V call is TRBV19, the J call TRBJ1-1, with 7 bases fitting TRBD1. The V segment lost 5 bases and the J segment 9 bases; nucleotides outside the gene matches: 6. Looked up from germline, CDR1 is LNHDA and CDR2 is SQIVND (reference sequence). This CDR3 region has 12 residues.